This TCR beta chain was found in a study of CD4 T cells in relation to SARS-CoV-2 and coronaviruses. Overall study context: Crossreactive spike epitopes shared across donors were mapped to their HLA restriction.

The unexposed donors gave CD4+ T cells in about 2010-2019, prior to COVID-19. CDR1 and CDR2 (germline): LNHDA, SQIVND (reference sequence). The V end lost 3 bases, the J end lost 4 bases, and 9 bases lay between the germline ends. This CDR3 spans 13 amino acids. Using immunoSEQ multiplex PCR, the repertoire was profiled, and TCRdb retains in-frame clones only, with some absent. The sample shows 60,000 or so clones, 94% of them seen only once. V and J are TRBV19 and TRBJ2-5; D gene uncertain. The sequenced sample consisted of naive CD4+ T cells from PBMCs. Subset in this sample: naive CD4+ T cells isolated by negative enrichment. The origin of this receptor is a human donor in good health. The CDR3 DNA sequence: TGTGCCAGTAGTATTTCCCAGCTAGAGACCCAGTACTTC. Translating it yields CASSISQLETQYF.